This TCR beta chain was observed in a study of draining lymph node invasion in breast cancer (TCRdb year 2020). As for the study more broadly: A separate targeted assay used bulk TCR-beta CDR3 sequencing to compare sorted memory regulatory T cells with memory conventional CD4 T cells across breast cancer tissues. From each patient, matched non-invaded and tumor-invaded tumor-draining lymph nodes and the primary tumor were collected, and both Treg and Tconv subsets were profiled. The separate targeted TCR sequencing included lymph nodes from five patients, and primary tumors were also sequenced for three of those five patients.

The paper as a whole reports these results and caveats: Some of the top 100 tumor clones were detected in invaded and non-invaded nodes, and this detection was taken to suggest recirculation between tumor and draining nodes. Roughly 12-25% of Treg TCRs were shared with Tconvs per tissue, interpreted as suggesting peripheral Treg induction. In the targeted TCR-seq data, Tregs appeared more clonally expanded than Tconvs in all tissues, and both subsets were less diverse in tumor than lymph nodes. TCRs shared between the Treg and Tconv subsets were regarded as suggesting, but not proving, a common clonal origin. Data could not resolve whether Treg conversion occurred in a given organ or whether converted Tregs recirculated between nodes and tumor. The tumor top-100 clone tracking analysis could be carried out in only two patients.

Library construction relied on bulk RNA-seq. For sequencing, an Illumina HiSeq 2500 was employed. Turning to the authors' computational methods: For the separate targeted TCR-seq dataset, MiXCR version 2.1.5 with default parameters extracted and quantified CDR3 sequences from raw reads. Each TCR-beta clone in the separate targeted TCR-seq dataset was defined by the V gene, J gene and CDR3 sequence taken together. For the separate targeted TCR-seq dataset, clones with fewer than three counts were filtered out, after which only the 90% most strongly expressed clones in each sample were kept. The separate targeted TCR-seq dataset calculated Treg-Tconv overlap for each tissue as the number of shared clones divided by the total number of Treg clones, multiplied by 100. The raw public reads went through TCRdb reprocessing: fastp at Q25, MiXCR clone calling, in-frame beta chains kept. Entries that share a CDR3 protein sequence are merged under the most common genes and DNA. TCRdb's processing, not the authors' own work, is the source of the V and J calls. The sample yields about 320 distinct CDR3 sequences; roughly 25% were counted once. The ten largest account for about 19% of the sample.

Reading the germline V gene (reference sequence) gives CDR1 MNHEY and CDR2 SMNVEV. The trim is 7 bases for V and 7 bases for J, with a gap of 10 bases between the germline ends. Inclusive of the bounding cysteine and phenylalanine, the CDR3 is 12 residues long. Left in the record is the CDR3 DNA by itself, 36 bases read in frame from the first base. For memory regulatory T cells, the sort was based on CD4+ CD45RA- CD25high cells. Before staining and sorting, T cells were pre-enriched using a Miltenyi Pan T Cell isolation kit. Immunohistochemistry for estrogen receptor, progesterone receptor, HER2 and Ki-67 was used to characterize the primary tumors. Within a few hours after surgery, fresh surgical tissue was processed by cutting the tissue into small fragments. The tissue fragments were enzymatically digested with Liberase TL plus DNase for about 21 minutes and then passed through a 40-micrometer strainer. After DAPI live/dead staining, cells were sorted on a BD FACS Aria II at roughly 98-99% purity. Sorted cells were lysed in TCL buffer, and RNA was purified using a Norgen Single Cell RNA purification kit that included DNase treatment.

This clonotype was found a few times. The specificity of this receptor is unknown. One base away there is no much larger clone; base qualities are not given. The chain links TRBV27 with TRBJ2-2; no confident D gene assignment can be made. Sequenced input: sorted memory Tregs from the tumor. Sample cell subset or site, as interpreted from the label and publication: CD45RA-negative sorted CD4+ T cells (memory Tconv or effector/memory Treg). This sequence was found in a female donor with luminal breast cancer. This receptor carries the CDR3 CASKRLYGELFF. The nucleotides read TGTGCCAGCAAGCGACTTTACGGGGAGCTGTTTTTT.